This is a list of T cell receptor beta chains from one sample in a study of blood T cell repertoires in COVID-19. The repertoire was sequenced with immunoSEQ multiplex PCR; TCRdb's copy has only in-frame clones and lacks some. This table has roughly 110,000 clones, around 90% appearing once. Input material: peripheral blood. These receptors were obtained from a man in his forties with active or convalescent COVID-19. CDR3s include the opening cysteine and the closing phenylalanine or tryptophan.

CDR3aa: CASSPDRGGTEAFF; v_gene: TRBV18; j_gene: TRBJ1-1
CDR3aa: CASSIVGTVNTEAFF; v_gene: TRBV19; j_gene: TRBJ1-1
CDR3aa: CASSLLAWETQYF; v_gene: TRBV7-2; j_gene: TRBJ2-5
CDR3aa: CASSWAEGGVNEKLFF; v_gene: TRBV5-1; j_gene: TRBJ1-4
CDR3aa: CATRPGTGWGNEKLFF; v_gene: TRBV2; j_gene: TRBJ1-4
CDR3aa: CATRRQGTRNQPQHF; v_gene: TRBV6-5; j_gene: TRBJ1-5
CDR3aa: CATSRDLLATAGANVLTF; v_gene: TRBV15; j_gene: TRBJ2-6
CDR3aa: CASSLPGVANYGYTF; v_gene: TRBV5-6; j_gene: TRBJ1-2
CDR3aa: CASSLLGQGNQPQHF; v_gene: TRBV28; j_gene: TRBJ1-5
CDR3aa: CASSLGGQGGNQPQHF; v_gene: TRBV5-4; j_gene: TRBJ1-5
CDR3aa: CATSRLYRDRGTSGANVLTF; v_gene: TRBV15; j_gene: TRBJ2-6
CDR3aa: CASGAGQRGETQYF; v_gene: TRBV5-1; j_gene: TRBJ2-5
CDR3aa: CASSLGQFSYEQYF; v_gene: TRBV5-1; j_gene: TRBJ2-7
CDR3aa: CASSSGISGNTIYF; v_gene: TRBV5-1; j_gene: TRBJ1-3
CDR3aa: CASSDMKVQGYTF; v_gene: TRBV2; j_gene: TRBJ1-2
CDR3aa: CASSFLKTDNQPQHF; v_gene: TRBV28; j_gene: TRBJ1-5